Listed here are 29 T cell receptor beta chains from one sample, sequenced in a study of T cell responses to AZD1222 COVID-19 vaccine. Assay used: immunoSEQ multiplex PCR; TCRdb lists only in-frame clones, some missing. The table shows 100,000 to 150,000 clones, with 88% occurring only once. The source material was peripheral blood, sampled on day 0 of AZD1222 vaccination. The receptor set was obtained from an adult in good health.

This clone appeared once. CDR3 region: CATSRDQLVNEKLFF. In DNA form, the CDR3 reads TGTGCCACCAGCAGAGATCAGCTGGTTAATGAAAAACTGTTTTTT. V and J are TRBV15 and TRBJ1-4; D uncertain. V lost 0 bases to trimming and J lost 4 bases, with 9 bases between them. CDR1 and CDR2 from the germline V gene are LNHNV and YYDKDF (reference sequence). The CDR3 contains 15 residues.

This chain links TRBV11-3 with TRBJ1-1; TRBD1 is a possible D gene (5 bases). The V end was cut by 5 bases, the J end by 2 bases, with 15 bases between. CDR1 and CDR2 from the germline V gene are SGHNT and YENEEA. This CDR3 region has 15 residues. Here the CDR3 DNA reads TGTGCCAGCAGCCCCGGGGGGGTGGCCAACACTGAAGCTTTCTTT. It encodes CASSPGGVANTEAFF.

This rearrangement joins TRBV7-8 to TRBJ2-1; 7 nucleotides line up with TRBD1. Germline V gene sequence: CDR1 SGHVS, CDR2 FQNEAQ. The J segment lost 4 bases and the V segment lost 6 bases, leaving 0 bases of the junction unmatched. This CDR3 contains 12 residues. The CDR3 protein is CASRDRYNEQFF. For the CDR3, the DNA is TGTGCCAGCAGGGACAGGTACAATGAGCAGTTCTTC.

The V call is TRBV3-1 (or the pseudogene TRBV3-2), the J call TRBJ1-6; unclear D gene. Per germline, CDR1 LGHDT and CDR2 YNNKEL (reference sequence). The ends were cut back, 1 base at V and 6 bases at J, with 4 bases in the middle. This CDR3 comprises 13 residues. In DNA, the CDR3 is TGTGCCAGCAGCCAAGGCCTTAATTCACCCCTCCACTTT. It is translated as CASSQGLNSPLHF.

This chain uses TRBV29-1 with TRBJ2-5; no firm D call. The CDR3 runs 12 residues. V was cut by 4 bases and J by 0 bases, with 6 bases left in between. Germline-derived CDR1 and CDR2 are SQVTM and ANQGSEA. DNA of the CDR3: TGCAGCGTTGTCGCTAACCAAGAGACCCAGTACTTC. Amino acids: CSVVANQETQYF.

The chain employs TRBV7-8 and TRBJ1-2, with no clear D. Germline assignment: CDR1 SGHVS and CDR2 FQNEAQ. V was clipped by 0 bases and J by 0 bases, with 14 bases between them. The CDR3 length is 17 residues. The CDR3 spells CASSLAEDVSSNYGYTF. The CDR3 bases are TGTGCCAGCAGCTTAGCGGAGGACGTCTCCTCTAACTATGGCTACACCTTC.

The chain employs TRBV6-5 and TRBJ1-5; weak D call: TRBD1 (5 bases). Germline V lookup: CDR1 MNHEY, CDR2 SVGAGI. The V gene lost 2 bases and the J gene lost 7 bases, with 12 bases spanning the gap. The CDR3 sequence is 14 residues long. The CDR3 DNA reads TGTGCCAGCAGTTACCCAGGGCAGGACCAGCCCCAGCATTTT. It is translated as CASSYPGQDQPQHF.

The chain links TRBV19 to TRBJ1-5; 10 bases fit TRBD1. Germline V gene sequence: CDR1 LNHDA, CDR2 SQIVND (reference sequence). V was clipped by 5 bases and J by 7 bases; unmatched bases: 14. CDR3 length equals 17 residues. As DNA, the CDR3 is TGTGCCAGTAGTGGGGCCCCGACAGGGGGCCTTTTCCAGCCCCAGCATTTT. Encoded protein: CASSGAPTGGLFQPQHF. Full variable domain (missing parts from reference TRBV19 and TRBJ1-5): DGGITQSPKYLFRKEGQNVTLSCEQNLNHDAMYWYRQDPGQGLRLIYYSQIVNDFQKGDIAEGYSVSREKKESFPLTVTSAQKNPTAFYLCASSGAPTGGLFQPQHFGDGTRLSIL.

The rearrangement uses TRBV29-1 and TRBJ2-7, with 13 bases lining up with TRBD2. The V gene end was trimmed by 6 bases and the J gene end by 4 bases; junction bases not matched to a gene: 9. This CDR3 region has 15 residues. In germline, CDR1 is SQVTM, CDR2 ANQGSEA. CDR3 DNA: TGCAGCGTGGCCGGGACTAGCGGGACCCTTTACGAGCAGTACTTC. Translating it yields CSVAGTSGTLYEQYF.

This clone was found a few times. V usage is TRBV7-6 and J usage is TRBJ2-5; the match to TRBD1 covers 8 bases. This CDR3 has 15 residues. In germline, CDR1 is SGHVS, CDR2 FNYEAQ. V shed 5 bases and J 4 bases; nucleotides not matched to a gene: 9. The CDR3 DNA is TGTGCCAGCAGCCCGACGCAGGGGGCGGGAGAGACCCAGTACTTC. This codes for CASSPTQGAGETQYF.

The chain employs TRBV25-1 and TRBJ1-2, with 7 bases fitting TRBD1. Trimming cost V 7 bases and J 3 bases; bases outside gene matches: 8. This CDR3 region has 14 residues. Germline V CDR1 and CDR2: MGHDK, SYGVNS. CDR3 residues: CASTIPGGDYGYTF. In DNA form, the CDR3 reads TGTGCCAGCACTATCCCAGGGGGAGACTATGGCTACACCTTC.

On this clone itself: At one end the junction does not follow the germline gene, possibly because of a read error. The chain carries TRBV7-7 and TRBJ2-1, with TRBD2 matching over 9 bases. This CDR3 has 15 amino acids. Germline loops: CDR1 SSHAT, CDR2 FNYEAQ (reference sequence). The CDR3 is CASSLGAGGSHEQFF. DNA for the CDR3: TGTGCTAGCAGCTTAGGGGCGGGGGGGTCCCATGAGCAGTTCTTC.

The chain is built from TRBV6-5 and TRBJ1-1; D is ambiguous. The CDR3 spans 13 residues. The germline gives CDR1 MNHEY, CDR2 SVGAGI. V was pared by 7 bases and J by 5 bases, with 14 bases between. CDR3: CASTPPGRTEAFF. The CDR3 coding sequence is TGTGCCAGCACCCCGCCCGGGAGAACTGAAGCTTTCTTT.

The chain joins TRBV18 to TRBJ1-6; TRBD1 aligns across 8 bases. CDR1 KGHSH and CDR2 LQKENI come from the germline V gene. V shed 6 bases, J shed 8 bases, and the junction held 6 bases outside the gene matches. The CDR3 spans 14 residues. CDR3: CASSPGGKDSPLHF. DNA of the CDR3: TGTGCCAGCTCCCCAGGGGGCAAAGATTCACCCCTCCACTTT.

The chain recombines TRBV24-1 with TRBJ2-4; 13 nucleotides match TRBD2. Germline CDR1 is KGHDR and CDR2 is SFDVKD. The CDR3 length is 18 residues. Trimming at V came to 3 bases and at J to 8 bases, leaving 12 bases not matched to a gene. Written as DNA, the CDR3 is TGTGCCACCAGTGATGGCCGACTAGCGGGAGGTGGTTGGGACATTCAGTACTTC. Protein product: CATSDGRLAGGGWDIQYF.

The V and J genes are TRBV19 and TRBJ1-1; 7 bases are shared with TRBD1. The germline V gene encodes CDR1 LNHDA and CDR2 SQIVND (reference sequence). Trimming cost V 5 bases and J 5 bases; bases outside gene matches: 5. This CDR3 is built from 13 residues. In nucleotides, the CDR3 is TGTGCCAGTAGTCCACGGACAGGAACTGAAGCTTTCTTT. Translated, it gives CASSPRTGTEAFF. Supplemented by reference TRBV19 and TRBJ1-1, the full variable domain reads DGGITQSPKYLFRKEGQNVTLSCEQNLNHDAMYWYRQDPGQGLRLIYYSQIVNDFQKGDIAEGYSVSREKKESFPLTVTSAQKNPTAFYLCASSPRTGTEAFFGQGTRLTVV.

This rearrangement joins TRBV7-9 to TRBJ2-3; 9 bases are shared with TRBD1. Germline lookup yields CDR1 SEHNR and CDR2 FQNEAQ (reference sequence). The CDR3 runs 15 residues. V lost 5 bases and J lost 4; bases outside the gene matches: 7. In DNA form, the CDR3 reads TGTGCCAGCAGCCTGGGACAGGGAGGAGCAGATACGCAGTATTTT. This encodes CASSLGQGGADTQYF. Full variable domain (missing parts from reference TRBV7-9 and TRBJ2-3): DTGVSQNPRHKITKRGQNVTFRCDPISEHNRLYWYRQTLGQGPEFLTYFQNEAQLEKSRLLSDRFSAERPKGSFSTLEIQRTEQGDSAMYLCASSLGQGGADTQYFGPGTRLTVL.

The V gene is TRBV7-9, the J gene TRBJ2-7; D is possibly TRBD1 or TRBD2 (7 bases each). Between the trimmed V and J ends, which lost 5 bases and 6 bases, there was a span of 14 bases. CDR3 length: 13 amino acids. Germline V gene lookup returns CDR1 SEHNR and CDR2 FQNEAQ (reference sequence). The CDR3 region has the DNA TGTGCCAGCAGCCAAACAGGGGAGGGCGAGCAGTACTTC. Translating gives CASSQTGEGEQYF.

The DNA for the CDR3 is TGCAGTGCTGTACACGGGGGGGGCTACACCTTC. It translates to CSAVHGGGYTF. The chain is built from TRBV20-1 and TRBJ1-2, with D perhaps TRBD1 (5 bases). Trimming took 5 bases from V and 8 from J, leaving 12 bases between them. The CDR3 length is 11 residues. The germline V gene has CDR1 DFQATT and CDR2 SNEGSKA (reference sequence).

This chain uses TRBV18 with TRBJ2-1; weak D call: TRBD1 (6 bases). The V end lost 6 bases, the J end lost 6 bases, and 18 bases lay between the germline ends. The CDR3 has 15 amino acids. The V gene's germline CDR1 is KGHSH and CDR2 LQKENI. The CDR3 region has the DNA TGTGCCAGCTCCCGTGAACTCGGACAGTCCAATGAGCAGTTCTTC. Encoded protein: CASSRELGQSNEQFF. Drawing the rest from reference TRBV18 and TRBJ2-1, the complete variable domain is NAGVMQNPRHLVRRRGQEARLRCSPMKGHSHVYWYRQLPEEGLKFMVYLQKENIIDESGMPKERFSAEFPKEGPSILRIQQVVRGDSAAYFCASSRELGQSNEQFFGPGTRLTVL.

This chain links TRBV6-5 with TRBJ2-7; 8 nucleotides line up with TRBD2. V lost 6 bases and J lost 2; bases outside the gene matches: 3. This CDR3 has 13 amino acids. Per germline, CDR1 MNHEY and CDR2 SVGAGI. CDR3 amino acids: CASSKAGAYEQYF. CDR3 coding DNA: TGTGCCAGCAGCAAAGCGGGGGCCTACGAGCAGTACTTC.

This chain joins TRBV2 and TRBJ1-4; TRBD1 matches at 7 bases. Germline CDR1 is SNHLY and CDR2 is FYNNEI. The junction had 13 bases not matched to a gene; V was cut back by 2 bases and J by 7 bases. This CDR3 comprises 17 residues. As DNA, the CDR3 is TGTGCCAGCAGTGAAAGGGGACTCCCGGGACAGTTTGAAAAACTGTTTTTT. It yields the protein CASSERGLPGQFEKLFF. The variable domain in full, with the rest retrieved from reference TRBV2 and TRBJ1-4, is EPEVTQTPSHQVTQMGQEVILRCVPISNHLYFYWYRQILGQKVEFLVSFYNNEISEKSEIFDDQFSVERPDGSNFTLKIRSTKLEDSAMYFCASSERGLPGQFEKLFFGSGTQLSVL.

V and J are TRBV4-3 and TRBJ2-7, with D maybe TRBD2 (5 bases). V was clipped by 4 bases and J by 4 bases, with 11 bases between them. This CDR3 is built from 13 residues. Germline V gives CDR1 LGHNA, CDR2 YSLEER. CDR3 sequence reads: CASSPRTGYEQYF. As DNA, the CDR3 is TGCGCCAGCAGCCCAAGGACGGGGTACGAGCAGTACTTC.

V usage is TRBV6-5 and J usage is TRBJ2-7, with D possibly matching TRBD2 (7 bases). Germline V gene data show CDR1 as MNHEY and CDR2 as SVGAGI. The CDR3 covers 14 residues. The ends were cut back, 10 bases at V and 6 bases at J, with 22 bases in the middle. For the CDR3, the DNA is TGTGCCACCACCATTGGGGGGGCTCGGGGCGAGCAGTACTTC. Residues: CATTIGGARGEQYF.

The rearrangement uses TRBV15 and TRBJ2-2; no clear D. Germline V lookup: CDR1 LNHNV, CDR2 YYDKDF (reference sequence). The CDR3 extends over 13 amino acids. V was trimmed by 1 base and J by 6 bases, leaving 6 bases between them. The CDR3 loop is CATSRVGAGELFF. CDR3 sequence (DNA): TGTGCCACCAGCAGAGTCGGCGCCGGGGAGCTGTTTTTT.

The chain recombines TRBV7-2 with TRBJ2-7, with D tentatively TRBD2 (6 bases). Trimming took 1 base from V and 2 from J, leaving 12 bases between them. The CDR3 has 15 amino acids. Germline V gene lookup returns CDR1 SGHTA and CDR2 FQGNSA. CDR3 coding DNA: TGTGCCAGCAGCTTAGGTGGCGGGGTAACCTACGAGCAGTACTTC. Translating it yields CASSLGGGVTYEQYF. Using reference TRBV7-2 and TRBJ2-7 for the parts outside the CDR3, the full variable domain is GAGVSQSPSNKVTEKGKDVELRCDPISGHTALYWYRQSLGQGLEFLIYFQGNSAPDKSGLPSDRFSAERTGGSVSTLTIQRTQQEDSAVYLCASSLGGGVTYEQYFGPGTRLTVT.

The V and J genes are TRBV10-3 and TRBJ2-3, with D possibly TRBD2 on 5 matching bases. V lost 8 bases to trimming and J lost 1 base, with 16 bases between them. Germline-derived CDR1 and CDR2 are ENHRY and SYGVKD. The CDR3 length is 15 residues. CDR3 in DNA: TGTGCCATCCGAGGAGGACTGGAAGGCACAGATACGCAGTATTTT. Translated, it gives CAIRGGLEGTDTQYF.

V gene TRBV5-4 combines with J gene TRBJ1-1; no clear D gene. V lost 3 bases, J lost 6 bases, and 6 bases lay in between. Germline loops: CDR1 SGHNT, CDR2 YYREEE (reference sequence). The CDR3 loop spans 11 amino acids. For the CDR3, the DNA is TGTGCCAGCAGCTCAAACGCTGAAGCTTTCTTT. It translates to CASSSNAEAFF.

This clone has a handful of counts. The chain carries TRBV14 and TRBJ1-1; 7 positions match TRBD1. J gave up 2 bases and V 5 bases, and 2 bases lay outside the gene matches. Germline V gene sequence: CDR1 SGHDN, CDR2 FVKESK. This CDR3 contains 13 residues. CDR3 sequence: CASSYRGNTEAFF. As DNA, the CDR3 is TGTGCCAGCAGCTACAGGGGTAACACTGAAGCTTTCTTT. Full variable domain (outside the CDR3, taken from reference TRBV14 and TRBJ1-1): EAGVTQFPSHSVIEKGQTVTLRCDPISGHDNLYWYRRVMGKEIKFLLHFVKESKQDESGMPNNRFLAERTGGTYSTLKVQPAELEDSGVYFCASSYRGNTEAFFGQGTRLTVV.